This T cell receptor (beta chain) was identified in a study of T cells expressing NK-cell markers. Study details: From sorted CD3+CD56+NKG2C+, CD3+CD56+NKG2C- and CD3+CD56-NKG2C+ T cells came the TCR beta repertoires. Seven donors tested HCMV-seropositive and one tested seronegative among the eight sequenced. Study-level results: The share of CD8+ T cells held by dominant NKG2C+ clonotypes was 1.0-7.0% in over 5 donors.

As regards this clonotype: Its antigen is unknown.

TCR beta libraries carry UMIs added by 5'RACE template switching. For each CDR3 protein, TCRdb gives one entry from its re-call of the 5' RACE reads, without DNA. The data show about 430,000 distinct CDR3 sequences, and the top ten clones hold roughly 1.4%. CDR3 size: 14 residues. The germline V gene encodes CDR1 DFQATT and CDR2 SNEGSKA (reference sequence). The chain couples TRBV20-1 to TRBJ2-2; no DNA is available, so the TRBD2 call from TCRdb remains unchecked. The TCR comes from a woman in her 50s in good health. Material for sequencing was blood T cells: a sorted CD56 or NKG2C T cell subset, CD4+ or CD8+ T cells, or bulk PBMC T cells (not recorded which). The CDR3 loop reads CSALTSGRAGELFF.